This TCR beta chain is from a study of T cell responses to AZD1222 COVID-19 vaccine. This clone was seen just once. CDR1 is LGHNA, CDR2 YSLEER, per germline. The CDR3 has 13 residues. V was trimmed by 0 bases and J by 4 bases, leaving 6 bases between them. Data came from immunoSEQ multiplex PCR; TCRdb stores just in-frame clones and leaves some out. In the table there are fewer than 130,000 clones, around 96% of which are singletons. The TCR was taken from an adult in good health. V and J are TRBV4-3 and TRBJ1-2; D call uncertain. The sample in question was peripheral blood, obtained on day 0 of AZD1222 vaccination. The CDR3, as DNA: TGCGCCAGCAGCCAAGATCAGTTCTATGGCTACACCTTC. Translation gives CASSQDQFYGYTF.